Listed below are T cell receptor beta chains from one sample, sequenced in a study of blood T cell repertoires in COVID-19. Assay: immunoSEQ multiplex PCR; the TCRdb copy retains only in-frame clones and omits some. The top ten hold 10% to 11% of the sample, which has about 76,000 clones, 80% to 90% seen once. Sequenced: peripheral blood. Receptor source: a man between 60 and 75 years old with COVID-19, enrolled during active disease. Both conserved end residues are part of each CDR3. The D gene is left open where the match is weak. Clone size, where shown, is once, few, many, or a class for clones that have expanded.

size,D,V,J,CDR3,DNA
-,-,TRBV19,TRBJ2-5,CASSTPPAIAGQETQYF,TGTGCCAGTAGTACCCCTCCGGCTATTGCGGGACAAGAGACCCAGTACTTC
-,TRBD1,TRBV6-6,TRBJ1-2,CASSPTGANYGYTF,TGTGCCAGCAGTCCGACAGGGGCCAACTATGGCTACACCTTC
-,TRBD2,TRBV7-2,TRBJ2-1,CASSLSSGGHNEQFF,TGTGCCAGCAGCTTATCTAGCGGGGGCCACAATGAGCAGTTCTTC
-,-,TRBV15,TRBJ2-2,CATSRDGGRTGELFF,TGTGCCACCAGCAGAGACGGAGGGCGGACCGGGGAGCTGTTTTTT
-,-,TRBV10-3,TRBJ2-7,CAISDNYEQYF,TGTGCCATCAGTGACAACTACGAGCAGTACTTC
-,-,TRBV25-1,TRBJ1-2,CASSEFGGHNYGYTF,TGTGCCAGCAGTGAATTTGGGGGACATAACTATGGCTACACCTTC
-,TRBD1,TRBV5-1,TRBJ2-1,CASSPRDRGDNEQFF,TGCGCCAGCAGCCCCCGGGACAGGGGAGACAATGAGCAGTTCTTC
-,TRBD2,TRBV5-4,TRBJ2-1,CASSDVAGGPYNEQFF,TGTGCCAGCAGCGACGTAGCGGGAGGCCCCTACAATGAGCAGTTCTTC
-,-,TRBV6-5,TRBJ2-3,CASREGFSTDTQYF,TGTGCCAGCAGGGAGGGGTTTAGCACAGATACGCAGTATTTT
-,TRBD1,TRBV3-1/TRBV3-2,TRBJ1-5,CASSQGQGAIQPQHF,TGTGCCAGCAGCCAAGGACAGGGGGCGATTCAGCCCCAGCATTTT
-,-,TRBV4-2,TRBJ2-1,CASSPGEYNEQFF,TGTGCCAGCAGTCCGGGGGAGTACAATGAGCAGTTCTTC
-,TRBD2,TRBV6-4,TRBJ2-3,CASSDTGLDPDTQYF,TGTGCCAGCAGTGACACGGGACTAGACCCAGATACGCAGTATTTT
-,-,TRBV19,TRBJ1-6,CASNGGYNSPLHF,TGTGCCAGTAACGGGGGTTATAATTCACCCCTCCACTTT
-,-,TRBV13,TRBJ1-2,CASSTGPNYGYTF,TGTGCCAGCAGCACAGGACCTAACTATGGCTACACCTTC
-,TRBD1,TRBV7-3,TRBJ2-2,CASSSLQGAVAGELFF,TGTGCCAGCAGCTCTCTACAGGGGGCGGTAGCCGGGGAGCTGTTTTTT
-,-,TRBV24-1,TRBJ2-2,CATSQVTGELFF,TGTGCCACCAGTCAGGTTACCGGGGAGCTGTTTTTT
-,TRBD1,TRBV7-3,TRBJ2-2,CASSKTGVVTGELFF,TGTGCCAGCAGTAAAACAGGGGTCGTGACCGGGGAGCTGTTTTTT
-,-,TRBV2,TRBJ1-4,CAINPPGTSDEKLFF,TGTGCGATCAATCCACCAGGGACATCTGATGAAAAACTGTTTTTT
-,TRBD1,TRBV6-6,TRBJ1-2,CASSFTGVDGYTF,TGTGCCAGCAGTTTCACAGGGGTTGATGGCTACACCTTC
-,TRBD2,TRBV11-3,TRBJ2-3,CASSGTSTDTQYF,TGTGCCTCTAGCGGTACTAGCACAGATACGCAGTATTTT
few,-,TRBV30,TRBJ2-1,CAWSVDREIKNEQFF,TGTGCCTGGAGTGTCGATCGGGAAATAAAGAATGAGCAGTTCTTC
-,TRBD1,TRBV9,TRBJ1-1,CASSVMPTGGTEAFF,TGTGCCAGCAGCGTAATGCCGACAGGGGGCACTGAAGCTTTCTTT
-,TRBD2,TRBV4-2,TRBJ2-2,CASSQDWPSGRVGELFF,TGTGCCAGCAGCCAAGATTGGCCTAGCGGGAGGGTCGGGGAGCTGTTTTTT
-,-,TRBV28,TRBJ1-1,CASRTNTNTEAFF,TGTGCCAGCAGAACAAACACCAACACTGAAGCTTTCTTT
-,TRBD2,TRBV7-2,TRBJ2-1,CASSFPPGRGNEQFF,TGTGCCAGCAGCTTCCCCCCCGGGCGGGGGAATGAGCAGTTCTTC
few,TRBD1,TRBV18,TRBJ2-1,CASSPGQGIDEQFF,TGTGCCAGCTCACCGGGACAGGGTATCGATGAGCAGTTCTTC
-,TRBD1,TRBV2,TRBJ1-3,CASSESGTGFFGNTIYF,TGTGCCAGCAGTGAGTCGGGGACAGGGTTTTTTGGAAACACCATATATTTT
-,-,TRBV18,TRBJ2-1,CASSPQDYEQFF,TGTGCCAGCTCACCGCAGGATTATGAGCAGTTCTTC
-,-,TRBV2,TRBJ2-6,CASSVWGGGANVLTF,TGTGCCAGCAGTGTTTGGGGCGGTGGGGCCAACGTCCTGACTTTC
-,TRBD2,TRBV5-1,TRBJ2-3,CASSLIAGIPTDTQYF,TGCGCCAGCAGCTTGATAGCGGGGATCCCCACAGATACGCAGTATTTT
once,-,TRBV29-1,TRBJ1-1,CSVVADTEAFF,TGCAGCGTTGTAGCGGACACTGAAGCTTTCTTT
-,-,TRBV5-1,TRBJ1-1,CASSLGLRPMNTEAFF,TGCGCCAGCAGCTTGGGGCTGAGGCCAATGAACACTGAAGCTTTCTTT
-,-,TRBV29-1,TRBJ1-2,CSVAQDPYYGYTF,TGCAGCGTTGCACAGGATCCCTACTATGGCTACACCTTC
many,-,TRBV19,TRBJ1-4,CASSIGVGGNEKLFF,TGTGCCAGTAGTATAGGAGTCGGAGGGAACGAAAAACTGTTTTTT
-,TRBD1,TRBV9,TRBJ2-7,CASSPTPGQGKPYEQYF,TGTGCCAGCAGCCCAACTCCGGGACAGGGTAAACCGTACGAGCAGTACTTC
-,TRBD2,TRBV7-9,TRBJ2-1,CASSPPGGGTYNEQFF,TGTGCCAGCAGCCCGCCCGGGGGGGGGACCTACAATGAGCAGTTCTTC
-,TRBD1,TRBV2,TRBJ1-5,CASRGGGLQPQHF,TGTGCCAGCAGAGGAGGGGGCCTTCAGCCCCAGCATTTT
-,-,TRBV11-2,TRBJ2-2,CASARRGNTGELFF,TGTGCCAGTGCCCGTAGGGGGAACACCGGGGAGCTGTTTTTT
-,-,TRBV24-1,TRBJ1-2,CATSASGNYGYTF,TGTGCCACCAGTGCCTCAGGAAACTATGGCTACACCTTC
-,TRBD1,TRBV3-1/TRBV3-2,TRBJ2-7,CASSQGSAGTGGEQYF,TGTGCCAGCAGCCAAGGATCGGCCGGGACAGGTGGCGAGCAGTACTTC
-,-,TRBV18,TRBJ1-5,CASSPLRTEVSQPQHF,TGTGCCAGCTCACCACTGAGGACAGAGGTTAGTCAGCCCCAGCATTTT
-,TRBD2,TRBV29-1,TRBJ2-1,CSVPGLATTRFNEQFF,TGCAGCGTACCCGGACTAGCAACTACCAGGTTCAATGAGCAGTTCTTC
-,TRBD2,TRBV24-1,TRBJ2-1,CATGGTALAGHQFF,TGTGCCACCGGGGGGACAGCTCTAGCGGGACACCAGTTCTTC
-,-,TRBV19,TRBJ1-5,CASSRQESQPQHF,TGTGCCAGTAGTCGGCAGGAATCTCAGCCCCAGCATTTT
-,-,TRBV3-1/TRBV3-2,TRBJ1-1,CASSQEPENTEAFF,TGTGCCAGCAGCCAAGAACCAGAGAACACTGAAGCTTTCTTT
few,-,TRBV30,TRBJ1-1,CAWSNGPGSTEAFF,TGTGCCTGGAGCAATGGACCGGGATCCACTGAAGCTTTCTTT
once,TRBD1,TRBV24-1,TRBJ1-1,CATSDPNRGRGAFF,TGTGCCACCAGTGACCCTAACAGGGGGCGAGGAGCTTTCTTT
once,TRBD2,TRBV7-2,TRBJ2-7,CASRAGLAGTYEQYF,TGTGCCAGCAGGGCGGGACTAGCGGGAACCTACGAGCAGTACTTC
-,-,TRBV7-9,TRBJ1-4,CASSFSTNEKLFF,TGTGCCAGCAGCTTCTCTACTAATGAAAAACTGTTTTTT
-,-,TRBV5-1,TRBJ2-5,CASSGRSETQYF,TGCGCCAGCAGTGGAAGGAGCGAGACCCAGTACTTC
-,TRBD1,TRBV25-1,TRBJ2-7,CASSEGQGGSYEQYF,TGTGCCAGCAGTGAGGGACAGGGGGGATCCTACGAGCAGTACTTC
once,TRBD2,TRBV27,TRBJ2-5,CASSSPGLAGPETQYF,TGTGCCAGCAGTTCCCCGGGACTAGCGGGGCCAGAGACCCAGTACTTC
-,-,TRBV29-1,TRBJ1-3,CSVGSGNVNTIYF,TGCAGCGTGGGGTCGGGGAATGTAAACACCATATATTTT
-,TRBD1,TRBV4-1,TRBJ2-1,CASSLRTGGYNEQFF,TGCGCCAGCAGCCTCCGGACAGGGGGTTACAATGAGCAGTTCTTC
few,TRBD1,TRBV29-1,TRBJ2-7,CSVQDRGGSYEQYF,TGCAGCGTCCAGGACAGGGGGGGCTCCTACGAGCAGTACTTC
few,-,TRBV9,TRBJ2-1,CASSEGHNNNEQFF,TGTGCCAGCAGCGAGGGACACAACAACAATGAGCAGTTCTTC
-,TRBD1,TRBV24-1,TRBJ1-2,CATSEATGTGDYGYTF,TGTGCCACCAGTGAGGCAACCGGGACAGGGGACTATGGCTACACCTTC